The 25 T cell receptor beta chains presented below share a single source sample, sequenced in a study of T cells after yellow fever vaccination. Via MiXCR, TCRdb re-called the 5' RACE reads, giving one row per CDR3 protein. The sample lists approximately 110,000 distinct CDR3 sequences; under 8% were seen once. The source was CD4+ T cells sorted from PBMCs, collected 10 days after the first yellow fever vaccination. These TCRs come from a man younger than 35 who received the YFV17D yellow fever vaccine.

The V call is TRBV7-9, the J call TRBJ2-6; D uncertain. Germline V gives CDR1 SEHNR, CDR2 FQNEAQ (reference sequence). The germline V and J ends were trimmed by 1 base and 4 bases, with 5 bases remaining between them. This CDR3 is 14 amino acids long. The CDR3 loop reads CASSLGVGANVLTF. The CDR3 coding sequence is TGTGCCAGCAGCTTAGGAGTCGGGGCCAACGTCCTGACTTTC.

This clonotype was seen only a few times. V usage is TRBV19 and J usage is TRBJ1-5; D perhaps matches TRBD1 (5 bases). Germline V CDR1 and CDR2: LNHDA, SQIVND (reference sequence). Deletions cut 5 bases from V and 4 bases from J, with 21 bases between. The length of the CDR3 is 17 residues. The CDR3 reads CASSLLGARRPNQPQHF. CDR3 nucleotide sequence: TGTGCCAGTAGTCTCCTAGGGGCCAGAAGGCCGAATCAGCCCCAGCATTTT.

This clonotype showed up many times. This chain joins TRBV7-9 and TRBJ1-6, with 8 bases aligning to TRBD1. Per the germline V gene, CDR1 is SEHNR and CDR2 is FQNEAQ (reference sequence). The V gene end was trimmed by 6 bases and the J gene end by 5 bases; junction bases not matched to a gene: 12. The CDR3 loop spans 17 amino acids. The CDR3 DNA reads TGTGCCAGCAGTTCGGACCCAGGGGGCCCTAATAATTCACCCCTCCACTTT. Its translation: CASSSDPGGPNNSPLHF. The whole variable domain, remainder taken from reference TRBV7-9 and TRBJ1-6, is DTGVSQNPRHKITKRGQNVTFRCDPISEHNRLYWYRQTLGQGPEFLTYFQNEAQLEKSRLLSDRFSAERPKGSFSTLEIQRTEQGDSAMYLCASSSDPGGPNNSPLHFGNGTRLTVT.

The sample holds many counts of this clonotype. J is TRBJ1-1 and V is TRBV18; D may be TRBD1 (5 bases). Germline V CDR1 and CDR2: KGHSH, LQKENI. Trimming removed 3 bases at V and 2 bases at J, with 16 bases between. The CDR3 totals 16 residues. The CDR3 coding sequence is TGTGCCAGCTCACCGGTATACGGGGCGAGAAACACTGAAGCTTTCTTT. Its protein product is CASSPVYGARNTEAFF.

Remarks on this clonotype: A much larger clonotype is one base distant, so this may be a read error. The chain has TRBV29-1 and TRBJ1-1; D unclear. Germline CDR1 SQVTM, CDR2 ANQGSEA. CDR3 size: 11 residues. The CDR3, as DNA: TGCAGCGTTGCCAAGAACACTGAAGTTTTCTTT. It specifies CSVAKNTEVFF.

The V call is TRBV4-3, the J call TRBJ1-5; D gene uncertain. Trimming took off 1 base at V and 10 bases at J, with 14 bases between the two ends. Germline V CDR1 and CDR2: LGHNA, YSLEER. The CDR3 is made up of 14 amino acids. The CDR3 sequence is CASSQGTVTLPQHF. In DNA form, the CDR3 reads TGCGCCAGCAGCCAAGGAACGGTAACACTCCCCCAGCATTTT.

This clonotype has at least ten counts. The V gene is TRBV7-3, the J gene TRBJ2-2; TRBD1 or TRBD2 may be the D gene (5 bases each). V was shortened by 5 bases and J by 6 bases, with 7 bases between the two germline ends. The CDR3 spans 12 residues. Germline V gives CDR1 SGHTA, CDR2 FQGTGA. This chain's CDR3 is CASSRGAGELFF. The CDR3, as DNA: TGTGCCAGCAGCAGAGGGGCCGGGGAGCTGTTTTTT. Full variable domain (remainder filled in from reference TRBV7-3 and TRBJ2-2): GAGVSQTPSNKVTEKGKYVELRCDPISGHTALYWYRQSLGQGPEFLIYFQGTGAADDSGLPNDRFFAVRPEGSVSTLKIQRTERGDSAVYLCASSRGAGELFFGEGSRLTVL.

In its sample, this clonotype was seen a few times. The CDR3 coding sequence is TGTGCCACCAGTGATCCCGGGCTAGCAGCCACAGATACGCAGTATTTT. It codes for CATSDPGLAATDTQYF. V gene TRBV24-1 combines with J gene TRBJ2-3; D might be TRBD2 (5 bases). The V end was cut by 3 bases, the J end by 2 bases, with 14 bases between. The CDR3 totals 16 residues. The germline V gene encodes CDR1 KGHDR and CDR2 SFDVKD.

Ten or more counts support this clonotype. This chain joins TRBV7-2 and TRBJ2-7; TRBD2 agrees at 8 bases. The CDR3 runs to 16 residues. After removal of 5 bases from V and 6 bases from J, the junction contained 15 bases not matched to a gene. CDR1 is SGHTA, CDR2 FQGNSA, per germline. The CDR3 loop reads CASSRSGVDGRAEQYF. DNA of the CDR3: TGTGCCAGCAGCCGTAGCGGGGTAGACGGCCGAGCCGAGCAGTACTTC.

The sample holds many counts of this clonotype. The genes are TRBV10-3 and TRBJ2-1; 9 positions match TRBD2. The germline CDR1 and CDR2 sequences are ENHRY and SYGVKD. The CDR3 has 15 residues. V lost 1 base to trimming and J lost 7 bases; unmatched junction nucleotides: 5. The CDR3 protein is CAISELIAGENEQFF. The CDR3 DNA follows: TGTGCCATCAGTGAGTTAATAGCGGGGGAAAATGAGCAGTTCTTC.

In this sample, this clonotype turned up many times. The CDR3 nucleotides read TGCAGTGCTAGAGATCTGGCGGGGGGGCCAGATACGCAGTATTTT. Translating gives CSARDLAGGPDTQYF. The V and J genes are TRBV20-1 and TRBJ2-3; TRBD2 aligns across 9 bases. The length of the CDR3 is 15 residues. Germline V gene lookup returns CDR1 DFQATT and CDR2 SNEGSKA (reference sequence). Trimming removed 0 bases from V and 4 bases from J; junction bases left unmatched: 5.

In this sample, this clonotype turned up many times. The gene calls are TRBV6-5 and TRBJ2-7; D possibly uses TRBD1 or TRBD2 (5 bases each). This CDR3 has 14 amino acids. Germline CDR1 and CDR2: MNHEY and SVGAGI. Trimming pared 2 bases from V and 0 bases from J, leaving 8 bases between. CDR3 amino acids: CASSYGGDSYEQYV. CDR3 in DNA: TGTGCCAGCAGTTACGGGGGAGACTCCTACGAGCAGTACGTC.

This clonotype showed up many times. V usage is TRBV30 and J usage is TRBJ2-7, with D perhaps matching TRBD1 or TRBD2 (5 bases each). CDR3 length equals 15 residues. CDR1 GTSNPN and CDR2 SVGIG come from the germline V gene (reference sequence). The V end lost 5 bases, the J end lost 1 base, and 18 bases lay between the germline ends. The CDR3 loop reads CAWGWLVGDSYEQYF. CDR3 coding DNA: TGTGCCTGGGGGTGGCTCGTGGGGGATTCCTACGAGCAGTACTTC.

In its sample, this clonotype was seen a few times. The chain has TRBV12-3 or TRBV12-4 and TRBJ1-6; D possibly corresponds to TRBD1 (6 bases). V lost 7 bases and J 4 bases, leaving 11 bases between the germline ends. The CDR3 covers 14 residues. The chain's CDR3 is CASTRGGYNSPLHF. In nucleotides, the CDR3 is TGTGCCAGCACCAGGGGTGGGTATAATTCACCCCTCCACTTT.

This clonotype was recorded many times. The rearrangement uses TRBV12-3 or TRBV12-4 and TRBJ2-5; 10 positions agree with TRBD2. The ends lost 6 bases at V and 5 bases at J; junction bases unmatched: 6. This CDR3 region has 14 residues. In DNA form, the CDR3 reads TGTGCCAGCAGGCTAGCGGGGGCCGGCGAGACCCAGTACTTC. Encoded protein: CASRLAGAGETQYF.

In DNA form, the CDR3 reads TGTGCCAGCAGCTCCGGGACTAGCGGGGGCTTCTCCTACAATGAGCAGTTCTTC. This translates into CASSSGTSGGFSYNEQFF. This chain links TRBV5-4 with TRBJ2-1, with 14 bases lining up with TRBD2. The length of the CDR3 is 18 residues. CDR1 is SGHNT and CDR2 is YYREEE in the germline V gene (reference sequence). Trimming cost V 3 bases and J 0 bases; bases outside gene matches: 5.

This clonotype came up many times. The rearrangement joins TRBV7-6 to TRBJ2-1, with 11 nucleotides matching TRBD2. CDR1 SGHVS and CDR2 FNYEAQ come from the germline V gene. Trimming at V came to 5 bases and at J to 3 bases, leaving 3 bases not matched to a gene. There are 15 residues in the CDR3. CDR3 region: CASSQTSGGYNEQFF. Here the CDR3 DNA reads TGTGCCAGCAGCCAAACTAGCGGGGGCTACAATGAGCAGTTCTTC.

Here the CDR3 DNA reads TGTGCCAGCAGTCGGACTAGCACGATCGCAGATACGCAGTATTTT. Translation gives CASSRTSTIADTQYF. The V gene is TRBV7-3, the J gene TRBJ2-3, with 8 bases aligning to TRBD2. Trimming took 6 bases from V and 4 from J; bases not matched to a gene: 9. The CDR3 sequence is 15 residues long. Looked up from germline, CDR1 is SGHTA and CDR2 is FQGTGA.

This clonotype was seen more than once but under ten times. V usage is TRBV5-1 and J usage is TRBJ2-1; 11 bases are shared with TRBD2. Germline lookup yields CDR1 SGHRS and CDR2 YFSETQ. V trimming: 0 bases; J trimming: 7 bases; junction bases outside the gene matches: 6. CDR3 size: 16 residues. The CDR3: CASSLVPSGGFNEQFF. CDR3 in DNA: TGCGCCAGCAGCTTGGTGCCTAGCGGGGGGTTTAATGAGCAGTTCTTC. Filled out from reference TRBV5-1 and TRBJ2-1, the complete variable domain reads KAGVTQTPRYLIKTRGQQVTLSCSPISGHRSVSWYQQTPGQGLQFLFEYFSETQRNKGNFPGRFSGRQFSNSRSEMNVSTLELGDSALYLCASSLVPSGGFNEQFFGPGTRLTVL.

This clonotype was observed at least ten times. The CDR3 loop reads CSVGAGWNEQFF. The CDR3 DNA follows: TGCAGCGTCGGAGCGGGGTGGAATGAGCAGTTCTTC. The rearrangement joins TRBV29-1 to TRBJ2-1; 7 positions agree with TRBD2. There are 12 residues in the CDR3. Germline loops: CDR1 SQVTM, CDR2 ANQGSEA. Trimming removed 6 bases from V and 7 bases from J; junction bases left unmatched: 6.

This clonotype was picked up many times. This rearrangement joins TRBV5-4 to TRBJ1-1; D is undetermined. CDR3 length: 12 residues. V gave up 4 bases and J gave up 2 bases, with 6 bases separating them. Germline V CDR1 and CDR2: SGHNT, YYREEE (reference sequence). The CDR3 spells CASSTINTEAFF. In nucleotides, the CDR3 is TGTGCCAGCAGCACAATTAACACTGAAGCTTTCTTT.

The chain carries TRBV20-1 and TRBJ2-5, with 9 bases fitting TRBD1. Germline V gene lookup returns CDR1 DFQATT and CDR2 SNEGSKA (reference sequence). With 4 bases clipped from V and 5 bases from J, the junction kept 5 bases outside the gene matches. The CDR3 runs to 13 residues. Here the CDR3 reads CSANPGQGETQYF. CDR3 bases: TGCAGTGCTAACCCCGGACAGGGGGAGACCCAGTACTTC.

There are many counts of this clonotype. The chain joins TRBV5-6 to TRBJ2-7; D call uncertain. Trimming took off 4 bases at V and 5 bases at J, with 10 bases between the two ends. The CDR3 sequence is 12 residues long. Germline assignment: CDR1 SGHDT and CDR2 YYEEEE. CDR3 in DNA: TGTGCCAGCAGCCCCGGTCAGGACGAGCAGTACTTC. It codes for CASSPGQDEQYF.

This clonotype was seen only a few times. Possible read error: a much larger clone is one base away. The rearrangement links TRBV5-4 to TRBJ2-7; 8 bases fit TRBD1. Trimming cost V 4 bases and J 4 bases; bases outside gene matches: 1. The germline gives CDR1 SGHNT, CDR2 YYREEE (reference sequence). The length of the CDR3 is 12 residues. CDR3 amino acids: CASSRTGYEQYV. DNA for the CDR3: TGTGCCAGCAGCCGGACAGGGTACGAGCAGTACGTC.

This clonotype has a count of ten or more. This chain connects TRBV7-2 to TRBJ2-3, with D hard to call. Germline CDR1 reads SGHTA; CDR2 reads FQGNSA. The length of the CDR3 is 16 residues. Between the trimmed V and J ends, which lost 5 bases and 0 bases, there was a span of 15 bases. The chain's CDR3 is CASSQRGPLSTDTQYF. CDR3 DNA sequence: TGTGCCAGCAGCCAAAGAGGCCCCCTTAGCACAGATACGCAGTATTTT. Based on the CDR3 plus reference TRBV7-2 and TRBJ2-3, the full variable domain is GAGVSQSPSNKVTEKGKDVELRCDPISGHTALYWYRQSLGQGLEFLIYFQGNSAPDKSGLPSDRFSAERTGGSVSTLTIQRTQQEDSAVYLCASSQRGPLSTDTQYFGPGTRLTVL.